A single sample gave rise to the 22 T cell receptor beta chains below, sequenced in a study of STAT3 mutations in large granular lymphocyte leukemia. General study results and limits: Every T-cell large granular lymphocyte leukemia patient had at least one immunodominant TCR beta clonotype.

The method was immunoSEQ multiplex PCR; TCRdb's version includes in-frame clones alone and lacks a portion of them. The sample gives over 30,000 clones, 70% to 90% of which show up once; roughly 0.39% is in the top ten. These receptors have no identified antigens. The sequenced sample consisted of PBMCs. These TCRs come from a human donor with T large granular lymphocyte leukemia. Some clones in this sample may be carry-over from other donors' samples.

CDR3 residues: CVRSLGHRPETWGYTF. DNA for the CDR3: TGTGTCAGAAGCTTAGGGCACAGGCCTGAAACCTGGGGCTACACCTTC. V gene TRBV7-5 combines with J gene TRBJ1-2; whether TRBD1, the table's D call, matches the DNA was not checked. TRBV7-5 is deemed a pseudogene. This CDR3 has 16 amino acids.

J is TRBJ1-2 and V is TRBV5-5, with 7 bases lining up with TRBD1. CDR3 size: 17 residues. Trimming took 2 bases from V and 4 from J; bases not matched to a gene: 14. The germline V gene encodes CDR1 SGHKS and CDR2 YYEKEE (reference sequence). As DNA, the CDR3 is TGTGCCAGCAGCTTACGACAGGGATTGAAGTTCGGCTATGGCTACACCTTC. This encodes CASSLRQGLKFGYGYTF.

The V and J genes are TRBV28 and TRBJ2-2; maybe TRBD2 (6 bases). The CDR3 length is 15 residues. Looked up from germline, CDR1 is MDHEN and CDR2 is SYDVKM. Between the trimmed V and J ends, which lost 6 bases and 7 bases, there was a span of 18 bases. The CDR3 bases are TGTGCCAGCAGAATCGGGACTGCGGTGGGCGGGGAGCTGTTTTTT. Amino acid sequence: CASRIGTAVGGELFF.

This chain uses TRBV4-2 with TRBJ1-3; perhaps TRBD1 as D (5 bases). V shed 0 bases and J shed 1 base, with 10 bases lying between them. The CDR3 has 16 residues. The V gene's germline CDR1 is LGHNA and CDR2 YNFKEQ. CDR3 loop: CASSQDRAGSGNTIYF. In DNA form, the CDR3 reads TGTGCCAGCAGCCAAGATCGAGCAGGGTCTGGAAACACCATATATTTT.

The V call is TRBV2, the J call TRBJ1-5; D call uncertain. The CDR3 consists of 13 residues. The germline V gene encodes CDR1 SNHLY and CDR2 FYNNEI. The V gene lost 6 bases and the J gene lost 5 bases, with 11 bases spanning the gap. CDR3: CASRRGPDQPQHF. The CDR3 nucleotides are TGTGCCAGCAGAAGAGGACCGGATCAGCCCCAGCATTTT.

The chain employs TRBV11-1 and TRBJ2-5; D not certain. Trimming removed 4 bases at V and 5 bases at J, with 11 bases between. Germline V gives CDR1 SGHAT, CDR2 FQDESV (reference sequence). The CDR3 spans 13 residues. The CDR3 sequence: CASSSVPQETQYF. The CDR3 coding sequence is TGTGCCAGCAGCTCGGTACCGCAGGAGACCCAGTACTTC.

This chain connects TRBV20-1 to TRBJ1-1; no clear D. The CDR3 spans 11 residues. Germline CDR1 is DFQATT and CDR2 is SNEGSKA (reference sequence). V was trimmed by 1 base and J by 5 bases, leaving 5 bases between them. The CDR3 DNA is TGCAGTGCTAGAGGGTATACTGAAGCTTTCTTT. As protein: CSARGYTEAFF.

V and J are TRBV5-6 and TRBJ1-3; no reliable D call. Germline lookup yields CDR1 SGHDT and CDR2 YYEEEE. V was shortened by 8 bases and J by 7 bases, with 22 bases between the two germline ends. There are 15 residues in the CDR3. The chain's CDR3 is CASSVADLIKNTIYF. Here the CDR3 DNA reads TGTGCCAGTTCCGTGGCGGACCTCATTAAGAACACCATATATTTT.

The V and J genes are TRBV6-5 and TRBJ2-6; the D gene could be TRBD1 or TRBD2 (5 bases each). The V end was cut by 5 bases, the J end by 0 bases, with 5 bases between. CDR1 is MNHEY, CDR2 SVGAGI, per germline. The CDR3 sequence is 14 residues long. The CDR3 DNA sequence: TGTGCCAGCAGTGGGGGCTCTGGGGCCAACGTCCTGACTTTC. Translating gives CASSGGSGANVLTF.

V and J are TRBV5-1 and TRBJ2-7; 8 bases agree with TRBD1. The germline V gene encodes CDR1 SGHRS and CDR2 YFSETQ. The CDR3 has 14 amino acids. V lost 3 bases and J lost 3; bases outside the gene matches: 5. The CDR3 loop reads CASSSGTGDYEQYF. CDR3 DNA sequence: TGCGCCAGCAGCTCGGGGACAGGAGACTACGAGCAGTACTTC. Combining the CDR3 with reference TRBV5-1 and TRBJ2-7 gives the whole variable domain KAGVTQTPRYLIKTRGQQVTLSCSPISGHRSVSWYQQTPGQGLQFLFEYFSETQRNKGNFPGRFSGRQFSNSRSEMNVSTLELGDSALYLCASSSGTGDYEQYFGPGTRLTVT.

This chain links TRBV2 with TRBJ1-3; D perhaps matches TRBD1 (5 bases). Germline CDR1 is SNHLY and CDR2 is FYNNEI. The CDR3 runs to 15 residues. The V gene lost 4 bases and the J gene lost 0 bases, with 10 bases spanning the gap. The CDR3 DNA reads TGTGCCAGCAGTGGGGGACTCCACTCTGGAAACACCATATATTTT. Its protein is CASSGGLHSGNTIYF.

The chain is built from TRBV6-5 and TRBJ1-2, with 10 bases fitting TRBD1. The V segment lost 4 bases and the J segment 8 bases; nucleotides outside the gene matches: 10. This CDR3 region has 15 residues. Germline CDR1 and CDR2: MNHEY and SVGAGI. CDR3 DNA: TGTGCCAGCAGTTGGGGGGGACAGGGGTTGAGGGGCTACACCTTC. It codes for CASSWGGQGLRGYTF.

The chain links TRBV6-1 to TRBJ2-6; D is undetermined. Germline V CDR1 and CDR2: MNHNS, SASEGT. The CDR3 covers 14 residues. V was clipped by 4 bases and J by 0 bases, with 4 bases between them. CDR3 coding DNA: TGTGCCAGCAGTGCTAGCTCTGGGGCCAACGTCCTGACTTTC. Its protein is CASSASSGANVLTF.

The rearrangement uses TRBV6-5 and TRBJ2-5, with 10 bases lining up with TRBD2. V lost 1 base to trimming and J lost 3 bases; unmatched junction nucleotides: 2. The CDR3 runs 15 residues. CDR1 and CDR2 (germline): MNHEY, SVGAGI. The CDR3 spells CASSYFSGGEETQYF. As DNA, the CDR3 is TGTGCCAGCAGTTACTTCAGCGGGGGGGAAGAGACCCAGTACTTC.

The rearrangement uses TRBV5-1 and TRBJ1-3; no clear D gene. The V gene's germline CDR1 is SGHRS and CDR2 YFSETQ. The CDR3 is 16 residues long. Trimming cost V 0 bases and J 2 bases, with 12 bases left between them. The CDR3, as DNA: TGCGCCAGCAGCTTGGATATCTCGGGCCCTGGAAACACCATATATTTT. Translated, it gives CASSLDISGPGNTIYF.

The chain carries TRBV30 and TRBJ2-7, with 10 bases lining up with TRBD2. V shed 0 bases, J shed 3 bases, and the junction held 2 bases outside the gene matches. CDR1 is GTSNPN, CDR2 SVGIG, per germline (reference sequence). The CDR3 runs to 14 residues. The CDR3 protein is CAWSVWTSGYEQYF. The CDR3 region has the DNA TGTGCCTGGAGTGTATGGACTAGCGGCTACGAGCAGTACTTC.

In DNA form, the CDR3 reads TGCGCCAGCAAGAGCGCTAGCGGGGGGCCCCAAGAGACCCAGTACTTC. Protein product: CASKSASGGPQETQYF. This chain connects TRBV5-1 to TRBJ2-5; 11 bases map to TRBD2. This CDR3 is 16 amino acids long. V gave up 6 bases and J gave up 1 base; unmatched junction bases: 8. The germline V gene has CDR1 SGHRS and CDR2 YFSETQ.

The gene calls are TRBV5-4 and TRBJ2-3, with a weak D call TRBD2 (6 bases). This CDR3 has 17 residues. Trimming stripped 4 bases from V and 5 bases from J, with 23 bases between. Per the germline V gene, CDR1 is SGHNT and CDR2 is YYREEE (reference sequence). For the CDR3, the DNA is TGTGCCAGCAGCATCCAGTTTAGTAGGGCCGGGGGAGATACGCAGTATTTT. Translation gives CASSIQFSRAGGDTQYF.

This clone has only one observation. Written as DNA, the CDR3 is TGCGCCAGCAGCCCCGGGACAGTCTCCACAGATACGCAGTATTTT. Residues: CASSPGTVSTDTQYF. The chain employs TRBV4-1 and TRBJ2-3; 7 bases are a match to TRBD1. The CDR3 is 15 amino acids. Germline V gene data show CDR1 as MGHRA and CDR2 as YSYEKL. V trimming: 4 bases; J trimming: 2 bases; junction bases outside the gene matches: 6.

V and J are TRBV13 and TRBJ1-2, with D tentatively TRBD1 (6 bases). Germline loops: CDR1 PRHDT, CDR2 FYEKMQ (reference sequence). This CDR3 has 14 amino acids. The ends were cut back, 5 bases at V and 8 bases at J, with 18 bases in the middle. CDR3 sequence: CASSTVQGKRGYTF. The CDR3 bases are TGTGCCAGCAGCACAGTCCAGGGGAAACGGGGCTACACCTTC.

V gene TRBV4-2 combines with J gene TRBJ2-7; D tentatively fits TRBD1 or TRBD2 (6 bases each). From germline, CDR1 is LGHNA and CDR2 YNFKEQ. The V and J ends lost 5 bases and 1 base respectively, with 21 bases between them. The CDR3 is 17 amino acids. The CDR3 region has the DNA TGTGCCAGCAGCTTCCTCGCGTCCGGGGGCGCGTCCTACGAGCAGTACTTC. Its translation: CASSFLASGGASYEQYF.

This clone was recorded once. The chain links TRBV6-5 to TRBJ1-1; D may be TRBD1 (5 bases). V was clipped by 2 bases and J by 6 bases, with 16 bases between them. The CDR3 length is 15 residues. Germline CDR1 is MNHEY and CDR2 is SVGAGI. CDR3 sequence (DNA): TGTGCCAGCAGTTACGTCCAGGGTCGAAAGGCTGAAGCTTTCTTT. Translated, it gives CASSYVQGRKAEAFF.